What follows describes a single T cell receptor beta chain. What antigen it recognizes has not been identified. Per-base qualities were not stored, and no clone one base away is much larger. The collaborating institutions used their own protocols to collect whole blood in K2EDTA tubes. For TCRbeta analysis, collaborators shipped samples as frozen whole blood, isolated PBMCs, or DNA extracted from either of those sample types. This record comes from a study of blood T cell repertoires in COVID-19 (dated by TCRdb to about 2020). In the study overall: Samples covering the acute and convalescent phases of COVID-19 were provided by collaborators in the United States, Italy and Spain. The repertoires were released in a freely available public database meant as a resource for research on the immune response to SARS-CoV-2. Where available, HLA class I and class II types were taken from metadata supplied by the sample provider and were not determined by assay-based typing. A de-identified subject ID, COVID-19 status, age in years and sex were almost always included in the sample metadata. Samples came from the ongoing ImmuneRACE study (first 160 participants) plus 1,254 subjects from 6 global collaborators. Deeply sampled blood TCRbeta repertoires from subjects exposed to, actively infected with, or recovered from COVID-19 were included in the dataset. The prospective study material was composed of cDNA or gDNA derived from T cells, B-cell-depleted T cells, or PBMCs. What the research found in general, with its limitations: How much clinical and demographic metadata was included differed by source and by participant, and the metadata was provided uncurated.

The immunoSEQ Assay, a bias-controlled multiplex PCR, was used to amplify TCRbeta CDR3 regions from genomic DNA. The study's processing was this. The number of nucleated cells in each sample was estimated by amplification of reference gene primers within the assay. Sequence reads were collapsed and filtered to measure the absolute abundance of every unique TCRbeta CDR3 rearrangement. Productive Simpson clonality was computed per sample as the square root of Simpson's diversity index over productive rearrangements. Sourced from immuneACCESS, this table was stored by TCRdb with only in-frame sequences that have V and J called. A share of the clones is absent; for the studies checked, an unresolved V gene accounts for under half, and the remainder has no known explanation. V, J and clone size were drawn from that table, and D and trimming were deduced from the DNA. A total of fewer than 400,000 clones appear in this sample, around four fifths of them only once. The ten largest account for about 2.7% of the sample.

Sequencing used peripheral blood. The TCR sequence derives from a man aged 25 to 40 with active or convalescent COVID-19.

The CDR3 reads as follows: CASIAAGHTIYF. The DNA is TGTGCCAGTATAGCGGCGGGACACACCATATATTTT. The chain links TRBV19 with TRBJ1-3, with a tentative D gene TRBD1 over 5 matching bases. The germline V gene (reference sequence) sets CDR1 to LNHDA and CDR2 to SQIVND. V is clipped by 7 bases and J by 8 bases, and the sequence between their germline boundaries is 12 bases long. Inclusive of the bounding cysteine and phenylalanine, the CDR3 is 12 residues long. Solely the CDR3 DNA is kept, with 36 bases framed from the first base.